Below are 8 T cell receptor beta chains sequenced from a single sample in a study of identical twins. One entry per CDR3 protein, called by TCRdb with MiXCR from the 5' RACE reads. The table records just over 450,000 distinct CDR3 sequences, about 14% of them present only once. This sample also appeared in a second study, on yellow fever vaccine responses in identical twins.

The sequenced sample was CD4+ T cells sorted from blood. The receptor source for this set is a woman under 30 in good health.

The chain combines TRBV20-1 with TRBJ2-1; 8 nucleotides match TRBD2. The germline V gene has CDR1 DFQATT and CDR2 SNEGSKA (reference sequence). Trimming removed 6 bases from V and 4 bases from J; junction bases left unmatched: 8. The CDR3 has 14 amino acids. The CDR3 region is CSAQTSGEYNEQFF. CDR3 nucleotides: TGCAGTGCGCAAACTAGCGGAGAGTACAATGAGCAGTTCTTC.

This clonotype was observed a few times. This chain links TRBV20-1 with TRBJ2-1, with 7 bases aligning to TRBD2. Looked up from germline, CDR1 is DFQATT and CDR2 is SNEGSKA (reference sequence). There are 13 residues in the CDR3. Trimming at V came to 7 bases and at J to 8 bases, leaving 11 bases not matched to a gene. The CDR3 coding sequence is TGCAGTGTGACACTAGCGATGAACGATGAGCAGTTCTTC. Amino acids: CSVTLAMNDEQFF.

The chain recombines TRBV20-1 with TRBJ2-3, with D unresolved. CDR1 DFQATT and CDR2 SNEGSKA come from the germline V gene (reference sequence). The length of the CDR3 is 11 residues. Trimming pared 3 bases from V and 6 bases from J, leaving 7 bases between. For the CDR3, the DNA is TGCAGTGCTAGGATAGGGGATACGCAGTATTTT. This translates into CSARIGDTQYF.

The V call is TRBV7-2, the J call TRBJ2-1, with TRBD2 matching over 12 bases. The CDR3 sequence is 14 residues long. V lost 5 bases, J lost 4 bases, and 0 bases stayed unmatched. Germline V gene lookup returns CDR1 SGHTA and CDR2 FQGNSA. The CDR3 nucleotides read TGTGCCAGCAGCGGACTAGCGGGATACAATGAGCAGTTCTTC. Translation: CASSGLAGYNEQFF.

This chain joins TRBV25-1 and TRBJ2-4, with no clear D. CDR1 MGHDK and CDR2 SYGVNS come from the germline V gene. V was clipped by 0 bases and J by 7 bases, with 13 bases between them. CDR3 length: 15 residues. The CDR3 nucleotides read TGTGCCAGCAGTGAATACAACATAGGGCAGAACATTCAGTACTTC. Protein product: CASSEYNIGQNIQYF.

This clonotype has a handful of counts. The chain is built from TRBV3-1 and TRBJ2-7; no definite D call. Looked up from germline, CDR1 is LGHDT and CDR2 is YNNKEL (reference sequence). The V gene lost 1 base and the J gene lost 5 bases, with 12 bases spanning the gap. The CDR3 is 14 residues long. Here the CDR3 reads CASSQGHQMNEQYF. The CDR3 bases are TGTGCCAGCAGCCAAGGGCACCAGATGAACGAGCAGTACTTC.

This chain connects TRBV6-1 to TRBJ2-3; no firm D call. Germline assignment: CDR1 MNHNS and CDR2 SASEGT. V lost 5 bases and J 0 bases, leaving 18 bases between the germline ends. This CDR3 has 17 residues. The CDR3: CASSTPRGVLSTDTQYF. The CDR3 DNA reads TGTGCCAGCAGTACCCCTAGAGGAGTCCTTAGCACAGATACGCAGTATTTT.

The chain uses TRBV20-1 and TRBJ1-1, with D possibly TRBD1 on 5 matching bases. Trimming took 6 bases from V and 10 from J, leaving 15 bases between them. This CDR3 is 11 amino acids long. Per germline, CDR1 DFQATT and CDR2 SNEGSKA (reference sequence). The CDR3 sequence: CSAEQGMLAFF. The CDR3 DNA reads as TGCAGTGCGGAGCAGGGTATGTTAGCTTTCTTT.